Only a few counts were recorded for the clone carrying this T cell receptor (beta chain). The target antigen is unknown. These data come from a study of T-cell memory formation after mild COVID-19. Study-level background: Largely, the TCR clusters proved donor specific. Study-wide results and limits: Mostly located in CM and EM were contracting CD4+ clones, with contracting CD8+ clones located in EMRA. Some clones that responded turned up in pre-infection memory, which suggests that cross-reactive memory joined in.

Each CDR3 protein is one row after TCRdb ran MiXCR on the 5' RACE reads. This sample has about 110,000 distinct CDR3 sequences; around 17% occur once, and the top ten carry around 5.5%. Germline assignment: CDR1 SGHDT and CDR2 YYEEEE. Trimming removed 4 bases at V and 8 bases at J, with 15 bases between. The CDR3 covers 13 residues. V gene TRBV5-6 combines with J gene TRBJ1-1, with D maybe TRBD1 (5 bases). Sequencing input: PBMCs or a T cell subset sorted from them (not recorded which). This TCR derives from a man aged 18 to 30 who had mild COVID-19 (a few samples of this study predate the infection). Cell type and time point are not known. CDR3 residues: CASSRVGRGEAFF. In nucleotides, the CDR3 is TGTGCCAGCAGCCGCGTGGGACGAGGCGAAGCTTTCTTT.